Below are 8 T cell receptor beta chains sequenced from a single sample in a study of control samples from healthy donors and cancer patients. Repertoires were generated with immunoSEQ multiplex PCR, while TCRdb's copy carries only in-frame clones and drops some. The sample includes roughly 130,000 clones, roughly 89% of them seen just once. The sample consisted of blood. The receptors originated from a man aged 25 to 40 in good health.

The chain combines TRBV5-5 with TRBJ2-3, with D perhaps TRBD2 (6 bases). CDR1 and CDR2 (germline): SGHKS, YYEKEE (reference sequence). The V end lost 3 bases, the J end lost 6 bases, and 11 bases lay between the germline ends. The CDR3 has 13 amino acids. The CDR3 nucleotides read TGTGCCAGCAGCTGGCAGGCGGGGGATACGCAGTATTTT. Protein product: CASSWQAGDTQYF. The full variable domain, with the rest looked up from reference TRBV5-5 and TRBJ2-3, is DAGVTQSPTHLIKTRGQQVTLRCSPISGHKSVSWYQQVLGQGPQFIFQYYEKEERGRGNFPDRFSARQFPNYSSELNVNALLLGDSALYLCASSWQAGDTQYFGPGTRLTVL.

This chain joins TRBV11-1 and TRBJ2-5; D is ambiguous. Trimming took off 5 bases at V and 4 bases at J, with 8 bases between the two ends. The CDR3 runs to 12 residues. From germline, CDR1 is SGHAT and CDR2 FQDESV (reference sequence). CDR3 nucleotides: TGTGCCAGCAGCCAAAATAGAGAGACCCAGTACTTC. It specifies CASSQNRETQYF.

This chain links TRBV10-1 with TRBJ2-3; possible D gene TRBD1, 6 bases. Germline-derived CDR1 and CDR2 are WNHNN and SYGVQD (reference sequence). V lost 4 bases and J 3 bases, leaving 14 bases between the germline ends. The CDR3 runs 15 residues. The CDR3 nucleotides read TGCGCCAGCAGTGGAGGGGGAGTGGGTACAGATACGCAGTATTTT. This sequence encodes CASSGGGVGTDTQYF.

The chain links TRBV7-2 to TRBJ1-2; 7 nucleotides line up with TRBD1. Germline CDR1 and CDR2: SGHTA and FQGNSA. Trimming removed 0 bases from V and 6 bases from J; junction bases left unmatched: 4. The CDR3 totals 14 residues. CDR3 nucleotides: TGTGCCAGCAGCTTAGCCCAGGGGGTGGATGGCTACACCTTC. It is translated as CASSLAQGVDGYTF.

The chain couples TRBV5-1 to TRBJ1-2, with 8 nucleotides matching TRBD1. Germline V CDR1 and CDR2: SGHRS, YFSETQ. The CDR3 has 15 amino acids. V lost 1 base to trimming and J lost 5 bases; unmatched junction nucleotides: 7. The chain's CDR3 is CASSLSGTGLYGYTF. The CDR3, as DNA: TGCGCCAGCAGCTTGAGCGGGACAGGACTTTATGGCTACACCTTC.

V is TRBV7-9 and J is TRBJ2-1; TRBD2 agrees at 10 bases. Germline V CDR1 and CDR2: SEHNR, FQNEAQ (reference sequence). The CDR3 length is 18 residues. The V and J ends lost 3 bases and 0 bases, in that order; junction bases with no gene match: 8. Here the CDR3 DNA reads TGTGCCAGCAGCTTTTTTAGCGGGAGGCGAGGCTCCTACAATGAGCAGTTCTTC. This translates into CASSFFSGRRGSYNEQFF.

This chain connects TRBV11-2 to TRBJ2-7; D might be TRBD2 (5 bases). The CDR3 has 17 amino acids. Germline V gives CDR1 SGHAT, CDR2 FQNNGV. V lost 1 base and J 2 bases, leaving 18 bases between the germline ends. In DNA, the CDR3 is TGTGCCAGCAGCTTAGGGCTACAAGGCGGGCGAGCCTACGAGCAGTACTTC. It encodes CASSLGLQGGRAYEQYF. The full variable domain, in which reference TRBV11-2 and TRBJ2-7 provide the parts outside the CDR3, is EAGVAQSPRYKIIEKRQSVAFWCNPISGHATLYWYQQILGQGPKLLIQFQNNGVVDDSQLPKDRFSAERLKGVDSTLKIQPAKLEDSAVYLCASSLGLQGGRAYEQYFGPGTRLTVT.

This chain uses TRBV3-1 (or the pseudogene TRBV3-2) with TRBJ1-5; D perhaps matches TRBD1 (5 bases). This CDR3 region has 15 residues. CDR1 is LGHDT, CDR2 YNNKEL, per germline (reference sequence). Trimming cost V 1 base and J 6 bases, with 13 bases left between them. The CDR3 region has the DNA TGTGCCAGCAGCCAAGGTGACGGGCAGGGTCAGCCCCAGCATTTT. It codes for CASSQGDGQGQPQHF.